One sample yielded the 17 T cell receptor beta chains listed below, sequenced in a study of identical twins. TCRdb re-called the 5' RACE reads with MiXCR, one entry per CDR3 protein. The table has a few hundred thousand distinct CDR3 sequences, roughly 18% seen once; the top ten hold 10% to 15%. The sequencing input was naive T cells sorted from blood. The origin of the receptors is a man aged 50 to 59 in good health.

The chain carries TRBV28 and TRBJ2-7, with 10 bases fitting TRBD1. In germline, CDR1 is MDHEN, CDR2 SYDVKM. V dropped 6 bases and J dropped 5; count of bases not matched to a gene: 10. The CDR3 extends over 15 amino acids. This CDR3 reads CASSLMDRGIHEQYF. The CDR3 coding sequence is TGTGCCAGCAGCCTAATGGACAGGGGGATTCACGAGCAGTACTTC.

This clonotype has a count of ten or more. The genes are TRBV5-6 and TRBJ2-1; TRBD1 agrees at 7 bases. Germline CDR1 and CDR2: SGHDT and YYEEEE. There are 17 residues in the CDR3. V shed 3 bases and J 0 bases; nucleotides not matched to a gene: 9. The CDR3 nucleotides are TGTGCCAGCAGCTACCTAACAGGGGTGAGCTCCTACAATGAGCAGTTCTTC. It is translated as CASSYLTGVSSYNEQFF.

This clonotype turned up a few times. V and J are TRBV6-2 or TRBV6-3 and TRBJ2-1; TRBD1 agrees at 7 bases. Losses at the gene ends were 0 bases for V and 4 bases for J; bases not matched to a gene: 9. The germline gives CDR1 MNHEY, CDR2 SVGEGT. This CDR3 has 17 amino acids. CDR3 coding DNA: TGTGCCAGCAGTTACTCTGCTAGGGACAGTTTATACAATGAGCAGTTCTTC. It encodes CASSYSARDSLYNEQFF.

This clonotype occurred a few times. This chain joins TRBV20-1 and TRBJ2-1, with TRBD2 as a possible D gene (6 bases). Trimming cost V 1 base and J 9 bases, with 22 bases left between them. Germline loops: CDR1 DFQATT, CDR2 SNEGSKA (reference sequence). CDR3 length equals 16 residues. The CDR3 here is CSARVGLPQNRVEQFF. The CDR3 DNA follows: TGCAGTGCTAGAGTGGGACTCCCGCAAAACCGCGTTGAGCAGTTCTTC.

This clonotype was observed many times. The V call is TRBV20-1, the J call TRBJ2-3, with D possibly being TRBD1 (6 bases). V lost 6 bases, J lost 2 bases, and 12 bases lay in between. The CDR3 has 13 residues. The germline V gene has CDR1 DFQATT and CDR2 SNEGSKA (reference sequence). The DNA of the CDR3 is TGCAGTGCAGGACAGCCGTTCACAGATACGCAGTATTTT. As protein: CSAGQPFTDTQYF.

The chain recombines TRBV4-1 with TRBJ2-3, with a possible D match to TRBD2 (6 bases). CDR3 length equals 15 residues. Germline V gene sequence: CDR1 MGHRA, CDR2 YSYEKL. V gave up 0 bases and J gave up 5 bases, with 12 bases separating them. The CDR3 DNA reads as TGCGCCAGCAGCCAAGATGCGGGAAGAAAAGATACGCAGTATTTT. The encoded protein is CASSQDAGRKDTQYF.

This chain links TRBV7-2 with TRBJ2-7; 7 bases are a match to TRBD2. CDR1 is SGHTA, CDR2 FQGNSA, per germline. The CDR3 has 13 residues. The trim removed 5 bases at V and 4 bases at J, leaving 5 bases unmatched. As DNA, the CDR3 is TGTGCCAGCAGCGGGGGGGTGAGATACGAGCAGTACTTC. It codes for CASSGGVRYEQYF.

Ten or more counts support this clonotype. J is TRBJ2-1 and V is TRBV20-1, with TRBD2 matching 11 bases. The CDR3 runs 17 residues. Germline V gives CDR1 DFQATT, CDR2 SNEGSKA (reference sequence). The V and J ends lost 2 bases and 7 bases, in that order; junction bases with no gene match: 13. CDR3 sequence: CSARLLAGGFVANEQFF. The CDR3 nucleotides are TGCAGTGCTAGATTGCTAGCGGGGGGTTTTGTCGCAAATGAGCAGTTCTTC.

This clonotype occurred many times. The V gene is TRBV20-1, the J gene TRBJ2-3; 10 bases match TRBD2. CDR3 size: 15 residues. CDR1 is DFQATT and CDR2 is SNEGSKA in the germline V gene (reference sequence). The ends lost 6 bases at V and 3 bases at J; junction bases unmatched: 9. CDR3 region: CSATGAGGLTDTQYF. The CDR3, as DNA: TGCAGTGCAACCGGAGCGGGAGGGCTTACAGATACGCAGTATTTT.

The table lists this clonotype with many counts. The genes are TRBV20-1 and TRBJ2-7, with a weak D call TRBD1 (5 bases). The length of the CDR3 is 15 residues. V lost 3 bases and J 1 base, leaving 16 bases between the germline ends. Per germline, CDR1 DFQATT and CDR2 SNEGSKA (reference sequence). CDR3 sequence: CSASDYRGLSYEQYF. CDR3 in DNA: TGCAGTGCTAGTGATTATAGGGGCCTTTCCTACGAGCAGTACTTC.

This clonotype was counted between two and nine times. V and J are TRBV20-1 and TRBJ1-1; D not certain. Germline V gene sequence: CDR1 DFQATT, CDR2 SNEGSKA (reference sequence). The CDR3 runs 12 residues. V lost 6 bases and J lost 5, with 13 bases in between. As DNA, the CDR3 is TGCAGTGCCAACCAGGTAGCAACTGAAGCTTTCTTT. Its translation is CSANQVATEAFF.

This clonotype has only a few counts. The chain combines TRBV7-9 with TRBJ2-1; 8 bases line up with TRBD1. Germline values: CDR1 SEHNR, CDR2 FQNEAQ (reference sequence). Trimming cost V 6 bases and J 5 bases; bases outside gene matches: 9. This CDR3 is built from 15 residues. CDR3 loop: CASRPNRGNDNEQFF. In DNA, the CDR3 is TGTGCCAGCAGGCCTAACAGGGGGAATGACAATGAGCAGTTCTTC.

V and J are TRBV24-1 and TRBJ2-7; 9 bases map to TRBD1. Germline CDR1 KGHDR, CDR2 SFDVKD. The V and J ends lost 5 bases and 0 bases, in that order; junction bases with no gene match: 4. The CDR3 loop spans 15 amino acids. In DNA, the CDR3 is TGTGCCACCAGTGGTGGACAGGGGACCTCCTACGAGCAGTACTTC. Encoded protein: CATSGGQGTSYEQYF.

The table lists this clonotype with many counts. This chain uses TRBV5-6 with TRBJ1-4; no firm D call. Per germline, CDR1 SGHDT and CDR2 YYEEEE. The V end lost 2 bases, the J end lost 0 bases, and 8 bases lay between the germline ends. CDR3 size: 15 residues. The CDR3 sequence is CASSFPAATNEKLFF. In DNA form, the CDR3 reads TGTGCCAGCAGCTTCCCAGCTGCAACTAATGAAAAACTGTTTTTT.

This clonotype showed up just a few times. J is TRBJ2-7 and V is TRBV24-1, with TRBD2 as a possible D gene (6 bases). Deletions cut 9 bases from V and 1 base from J, with 12 bases between. The CDR3 loop spans 13 amino acids. The germline V gene encodes CDR1 KGHDR and CDR2 SFDVKD. This CDR3 is CATGRDGSYEQYF. The CDR3 DNA reads as TGTGCCACCGGGCGGGACGGGTCCTACGAGCAGTACTTC.

The CDR3 is CAISETDGHGYTF. The CDR3 nucleotides are TGTGCCATCAGTGAAACTGATGGTCATGGCTACACCTTC. The gene calls are TRBV10-3 and TRBJ1-2; unclear D gene. Trimming removed 3 bases at V and 6 bases at J, with 11 bases between. Germline-derived CDR1 and CDR2 are ENHRY and SYGVKD. The CDR3 length is 13 residues.

This chain connects TRBV20-1 to TRBJ2-1; TRBD2 matches 16 bases. The CDR3 totals 20 residues. V shed 6 bases and J 4 bases; nucleotides not matched to a gene: 18. Germline CDR1 DFQATT, CDR2 SNEGSKA (reference sequence). In nucleotides, the CDR3 is TGCAGTGCGTCGGATTCGGGACTAGCGGGAGGGGGGTTGTTGTACAATGAGCAGTTCTTC. It translates to CSASDSGLAGGGLLYNEQFF.